Listed here are 26 T cell receptor beta chains from one sample, sequenced in a study of blood T cell repertoires in COVID-19 (TCRdb year 2020). Libraries were prepared through the immunoSEQ multiplex PCR assay. In TCRdb, the immuneACCESS table is reduced to in-frame sequences with V and J assigned. These tables do not hold every clone; where another copy was compared, an unresolved V gene accounts for under half, and the others remain unexplained. The sample contains roughly 26,000 clones, 70% to 90% of them found a single time. The top ten hold around 15% of the sample. Sequencing was carried out using peripheral blood. These receptors originate from a man aged 70 or older with acute or convalescent COVID-19.

This clone qualifies as medium-sized. The chain is built from TRBV6-2 or TRBV6-3 and TRBJ2-7, with D unresolved. Germline lookup yields CDR1 MNHEY and CDR2 SVGEGT. This CDR3 comprises 12 residues. Trimming pared 7 bases from V and 7 bases from J, leaving 14 bases between. The CDR3 DNA reads TGTGCCAGCAACCCCGGAAACTATGAGCAGTACTTC. It yields the protein CASNPGNYEQYF.

The genes are TRBV18 and TRBJ2-2; no reliable D call. The CDR3 is 13 amino acids. Trimming shortened V by 4 bases and J by 8 bases, and 11 bases separated the two germline ends. The V gene's germline CDR1 is KGHSH and CDR2 LQKENI. The DNA of the CDR3 is TGTGCCAGCTCACAGGCAGGTCGAGGGGAGCTGTTTTTT. This encodes CASSQAGRGELFF.

This chain's CDR3 is CSVEGGMNTEAFF. CDR3 coding DNA: TGCAGCGTTGAGGGGGGAATGAACACTGAAGCTTTCTTT. The chain has TRBV29-1 and TRBJ1-1; possibly TRBD1 for D (5 bases). Germline lookup yields CDR1 SQVTM and CDR2 ANQGSEA. This CDR3 is 13 amino acids long. The V gene lost 3 bases and the J gene lost 0 bases, with 8 bases spanning the gap.

This clone was observed a handful of times. J is TRBJ2-2 and V is TRBV28; 7 bases line up with TRBD2. From germline, CDR1 is MDHEN and CDR2 SYDVKM. The CDR3 length is 15 residues. Unmatched junction bases numbered 4, after V lost 6 bases and J lost 0 bases. The CDR3 loop is CASSRGLANTGELFF. The CDR3 nucleotides are TGTGCCAGCAGCCGTGGACTAGCGAACACCGGGGAGCTGTTTTTT.

J is TRBJ1-4 and V is TRBV5-1, with 7 bases fitting TRBD1. This CDR3 has 15 residues. The germline gives CDR1 SGHRS, CDR2 YFSETQ. J lost 3 bases, V lost 2 bases, and 4 bases had no gene match. CDR3 in DNA: TGCGCCAGCAGCTTCGCCGGGACAGCTAATGAAAAACTGTTTTTT. As protein: CASSFAGTANEKLFF.

This chain joins TRBV9 and TRBJ2-7, with 10 bases that match TRBD2. This CDR3 has 20 residues. Germline V gene data show CDR1 as SGDLS and CDR2 as YYNGEE. Losses at the gene ends were 2 bases for V and 5 bases for J; bases not matched to a gene: 22. The CDR3, as DNA: TGTGCCAGCAGCGTCGGGACTAGCGTTCCCAGCTCCCCCTTCTTTAACGAGCAGTACTTC. Amino acid sequence: CASSVGTSVPSSPFFNEQYF.

The chain is built from TRBV24-1 and TRBJ2-2, with 7 bases fitting TRBD1. With V trimmed by 1 base and J by 5 bases, 6 bases remained unmatched. The germline V gene has CDR1 KGHDR and CDR2 SFDVKD. This CDR3 spans 16 amino acids. CDR3 sequence: CATSDLQGFGTGELFF. The DNA of the CDR3 is TGTGCCACCAGTGATTTACAGGGGTTTGGAACCGGGGAGCTGTTTTTT.

The CDR3 DNA reads TGTGCCAGTAGTGCGGGACTAGCGGGATATGAGCAGTTCTTC. Its protein is CASSAGLAGYEQFF. The chain couples TRBV19 to TRBJ2-1; 13 nucleotides line up with TRBD2. This CDR3 is 14 amino acids long. V lost 5 bases to trimming and J lost 8 bases; unmatched junction nucleotides: 3. Germline V gene data show CDR1 as LNHDA and CDR2 as SQIVND (reference sequence).

This clone was seen once. The chain carries TRBV7-9 and TRBJ2-7; possible D gene TRBD1, 5 bases. V lost 0 bases to trimming and J lost 2 bases, with 8 bases between them. There are 14 residues in the CDR3. Germline V lookup: CDR1 SEHNR, CDR2 FQNEAQ (reference sequence). CDR3 DNA: TGTGCCAGCAGCTTAGCTGACAGTACCTACGAGCAGTACTTC. Amino acid sequence: CASSLADSTYEQYF.

V is TRBV24-1 and J is TRBJ2-2; possible D gene TRBD1, 8 bases. V lost 9 bases and J lost 6, with 19 bases in between. CDR3 size: 15 residues. Germline-derived CDR1 and CDR2 are KGHDR and SFDVKD. The CDR3 DNA is TGTGCCACCGAACCAAGGACAGGGAGGGCCGGGGAGCTGTTTTTT. Translation gives CATEPRTGRAGELFF.

The V call is TRBV28, the J call TRBJ1-5; D not certain. This CDR3 region has 13 residues. Trimming shortened V by 4 bases and J by 4 bases, and 8 bases separated the two germline ends. Germline V lookup: CDR1 MDHEN, CDR2 SYDVKM. CDR3 loop: CASSSLENQPQHF. CDR3 bases: TGTGCCAGCAGTTCGCTAGAGAATCAGCCCCAGCATTTT. The full variable domain, with the rest looked up from reference TRBV28 and TRBJ1-5, is DVKVTQSSRYLVKRTGEKVFLECVQDMDHENMFWYRQDPGLGLRLIYFSYDVKMKEKGDIPEGYSVSREKKERFSLILESASTNQTSMYLCASSSLENQPQHFGDGTRLSIL.

The chain employs TRBV18 and TRBJ1-2, with a weak D call TRBD1 (6 bases). The CDR3 covers 14 residues. Germline V gene sequence: CDR1 KGHSH, CDR2 LQKENI. V was clipped by 4 bases and J by 3 bases, with 12 bases between them. The CDR3: CASSLSGDHYGYTF. The DNA of the CDR3 is TGTGCCAGCTCACTATCAGGGGACCACTATGGCTACACCTTC.

The CDR3 region has the DNA TGTGCCAGCAGTTACTCGCGTCAGGGGGACGGCTACACCTTC. This sequence encodes CASSYSRQGDGYTF. The V and J genes are TRBV6-5 and TRBJ1-2; TRBD1 agrees at 7 bases. The CDR3 has 14 residues. The V gene end was trimmed by 0 bases and the J gene end by 8 bases; junction bases not matched to a gene: 6. Germline V lookup: CDR1 MNHEY, CDR2 SVGAGI.

The genes are TRBV5-1 and TRBJ1-2, with TRBD1 as a possible D gene (5 bases). V lost 3 bases, J lost 0 bases, and 9 bases lay in between. CDR1 is SGHRS, CDR2 YFSETQ, per germline. This CDR3 comprises 14 residues. In DNA form, the CDR3 reads TGCGCCAGCAGCTCAACGACAGCTAACTATGGCTACACCTTC. This encodes CASSSTTANYGYTF. Full variable domain (missing parts from reference TRBV5-1 and TRBJ1-2): KAGVTQTPRYLIKTRGQQVTLSCSPISGHRSVSWYQQTPGQGLQFLFEYFSETQRNKGNFPGRFSGRQFSNSRSEMNVSTLELGDSALYLCASSSTTANYGYTFGSGTRLTVV.

The chain recombines TRBV4-1 with TRBJ2-3, with 7 bases that match TRBD2. The CDR3 spans 15 residues. The junction had 9 bases not matched to a gene; V was cut back by 4 bases and J by 5 bases. Germline CDR1 is MGHRA and CDR2 is YSYEKL. The CDR3 sequence is CASSLSSGLGDTQYF. CDR3 in DNA: TGCGCCAGCAGCCTTTCCTCTGGACTAGGAGATACGCAGTATTTT.

This rearrangement joins TRBV6-2 or TRBV6-3 to TRBJ1-1; 9 bases line up with TRBD1. Unmatched junction bases numbered 4, after V lost 5 bases and J lost 0 bases. CDR1 MNHEY and CDR2 SVGEGT come from the germline V gene. The CDR3 runs to 15 residues. DNA for the CDR3: TGTGCCAGCAGTCGGGGACAGGGAGTGAACACTGAAGCTTTCTTT. This encodes CASSRGQGVNTEAFF.

This chain connects TRBV5-8 to TRBJ2-7; 11 positions agree with TRBD2. The CDR3 runs to 14 residues. V shed 4 bases, J shed 5 bases, and the junction held 5 bases outside the gene matches. From germline, CDR1 is SGHTS and CDR2 YDEGEE. CDR3 sequence (DNA): TGTGCCAGCAGCCACGGGACTAGCGGAGACGAGCAGTACTTC. Protein: CASSHGTSGDEQYF.

The gene calls are TRBV7-3 and TRBJ2-5; 11 positions agree with TRBD2. Germline loops: CDR1 SGHTA, CDR2 FQGTGA. The CDR3 length is 16 residues. The junction had 9 bases not matched to a gene; V was cut back by 5 bases and J by 4 bases. The CDR3 loop is CASSPSTSGNGETQYF. The CDR3 nucleotides are TGTGCCAGCAGCCCCTCGACTAGCGGGAACGGAGAGACCCAGTACTTC.

The table lists this clone with a count of one. The rearrangement links TRBV5-1 to TRBJ2-7, with a weak D call TRBD2 (7 bases). There are 13 residues in the CDR3. CDR1 and CDR2 from the germline V gene are SGHRS and YFSETQ. Trimming shortened V by 0 bases and J by 7 bases, and 11 bases separated the two germline ends. The CDR3 reads CASSLEGGGEQYF. The DNA for the CDR3 is TGCGCCAGCAGCTTGGAGGGGGGGGGAGAGCAGTACTTC.

This rearrangement joins TRBV6-1 to TRBJ2-3, with 8 bases matching TRBD2. The CDR3 covers 18 residues. Germline V gives CDR1 MNHNS, CDR2 SASEGT. Trimming at V came to 2 bases and at J to 7 bases, leaving 17 bases not matched to a gene. CDR3 nucleotides: TGTGCCAGCAGTGAACGGTATTGGGCGGCGGGAGGATCGAATACGCAGTATTTT. Translated, it gives CASSERYWAAGGSNTQYF.

The chain uses TRBV7-2 and TRBJ1-1; D is undetermined. Deletions cut 0 bases from V and 1 base from J, with 6 bases between. The CDR3 is made up of 14 amino acids. CDR1 SGHTA and CDR2 FQGNSA come from the germline V gene. The chain's CDR3 is CASSLAAPNTEAFF. CDR3 DNA sequence: TGTGCCAGCAGCTTAGCGGCCCCGAACACTGAAGCTTTCTTT.

The CDR3 here is CATRRVDRVGSPLHF. The DNA of the CDR3 is TGTGCCACCAGACGGGTGGACAGGGTTGGCTCACCCCTCCACTTT. The chain uses TRBV6-5 and TRBJ1-6; 8 bases are a match to TRBD1. Germline CDR1 is MNHEY and CDR2 is SVGAGI. The trim removed 10 bases at V and 10 bases at J, leaving 15 bases unmatched. This CDR3 contains 15 residues.

The V call is TRBV11-1, the J call TRBJ2-7; a weak D match, TRBD1 (5 bases). The CDR3 is made up of 15 amino acids. V dropped 5 bases and J dropped 3 bases, with 17 bases sitting between them. Germline loops: CDR1 SGHAT, CDR2 FQDESV (reference sequence). CDR3 residues: CASSIDSYSRYEQYF. CDR3 nucleotide sequence: TGTGCCAGCAGCATCGACAGCTATTCTCGCTACGAGCAGTACTTC.

In this sample, this clone turned up once. The rearrangement uses TRBV19 and TRBJ1-5, with D unresolved. Between the trimmed V and J ends, which lost 6 bases and 3 bases, there was a span of 21 bases. This CDR3 contains 17 residues. CDR1 and CDR2 (germline): LNHDA, SQIVND (reference sequence). The CDR3, as DNA: TGTGCCAGTAGCACCCCCCGGTCGGCGGGCACCAATCAGCCCCAGCATTTT. It is translated as CASSTPRSAGTNQPQHF.

V gene TRBV6-5 combines with J gene TRBJ2-2, with TRBD1 as a possible D gene (5 bases). The CDR3 totals 16 residues. Trimming pared 4 bases from V and 2 bases from J, leaving 14 bases between. Germline V gene sequence: CDR1 MNHEY, CDR2 SVGAGI. The CDR3 DNA is TGTGCCAGCAGTTCGGGCAGGGTTGGAAACACCGGGGAGCTGTTTTTT. This sequence encodes CASSSGRVGNTGELFF.

The V gene is TRBV6-4, the J gene TRBJ1-1; D is undetermined. Germline lookup yields CDR1 MRHNA and CDR2 SNTAGT. This CDR3 spans 13 amino acids. Between the trimmed V and J ends, which lost 4 bases and 4 bases, there was a span of 10 bases. The CDR3 coding sequence is TGTGCCAGCAGTGCGGAGGGCGGCACTGAAGCTTTCTTT. Protein product: CASSAEGGTEAFF.